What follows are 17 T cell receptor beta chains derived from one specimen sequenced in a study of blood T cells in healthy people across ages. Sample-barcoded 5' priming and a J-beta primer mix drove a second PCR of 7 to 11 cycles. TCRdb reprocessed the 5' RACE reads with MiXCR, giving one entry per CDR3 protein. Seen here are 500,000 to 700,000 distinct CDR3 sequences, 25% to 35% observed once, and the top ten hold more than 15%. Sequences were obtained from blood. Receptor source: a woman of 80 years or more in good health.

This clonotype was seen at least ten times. CDR3 DNA: TGCGCCAGCAGCTTGAACCGGTTCGACACAGATACGCAGTATTTT. Its translation: CASSLNRFDTDTQYF. The chain links TRBV5-1 to TRBJ2-3; D ambiguous. Trimming took 1 base from V and 2 from J, leaving 11 bases between them. The CDR3 is 15 amino acids. CDR1 and CDR2 from the germline V gene are SGHRS and YFSETQ.

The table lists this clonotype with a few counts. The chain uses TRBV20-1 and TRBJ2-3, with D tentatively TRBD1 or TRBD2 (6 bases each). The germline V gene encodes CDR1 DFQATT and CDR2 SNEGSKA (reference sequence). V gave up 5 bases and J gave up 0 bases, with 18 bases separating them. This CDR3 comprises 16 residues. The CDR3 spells CSASTEGGSSTDTQYF. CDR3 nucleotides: TGCAGTGCTTCTACAGAGGGGGGATCTAGCACAGATACGCAGTATTTT.

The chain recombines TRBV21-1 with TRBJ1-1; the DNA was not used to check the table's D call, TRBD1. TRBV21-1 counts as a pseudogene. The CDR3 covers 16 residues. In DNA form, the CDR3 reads TGTGCCAGCAGCAAAGAGGTCAGGGGAAGATGCACTGAAGCTTTCTTT. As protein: CASSKEVRGRCTEAFF.

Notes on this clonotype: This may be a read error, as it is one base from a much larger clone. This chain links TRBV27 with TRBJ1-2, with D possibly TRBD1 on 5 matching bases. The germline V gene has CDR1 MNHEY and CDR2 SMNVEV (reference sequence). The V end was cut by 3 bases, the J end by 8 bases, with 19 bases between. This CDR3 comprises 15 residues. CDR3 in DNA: TGTGCCAGCAGTTTCGGGGAAAGGGACCCTCACGGCTACACCTTC. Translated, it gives CASSFGERDPHGYTF.

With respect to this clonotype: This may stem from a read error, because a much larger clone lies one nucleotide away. The CDR3 sequence is CATSRDVRGGEQFF. In DNA form, the CDR3 reads TGTGCCACCAGCAGAGATGTACGAGGTGGCGAGCAGTTCTTC. This rearrangement joins TRBV15 to TRBJ2-1; no reliable D call. The CDR3 is 14 residues long. V was cut by 0 bases and J by 10 bases, with 13 bases left in between. Per the germline V gene, CDR1 is LNHNV and CDR2 is YYDKDF (reference sequence).

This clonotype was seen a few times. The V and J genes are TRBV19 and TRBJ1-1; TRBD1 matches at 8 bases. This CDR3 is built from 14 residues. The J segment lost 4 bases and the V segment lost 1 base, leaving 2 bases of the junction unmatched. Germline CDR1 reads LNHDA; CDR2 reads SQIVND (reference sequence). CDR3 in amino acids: CASSIVGQGTEAFF. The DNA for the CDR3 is TGTGCCAGTAGTATAGTTGGACAGGGCACTGAAGCTTTCTTT.

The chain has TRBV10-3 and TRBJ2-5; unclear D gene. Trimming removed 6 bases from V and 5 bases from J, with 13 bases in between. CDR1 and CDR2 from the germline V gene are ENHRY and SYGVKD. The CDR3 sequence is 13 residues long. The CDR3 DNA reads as TGTGCCATCAGCCACGACATCCAGGAGACCCAGTACTTC. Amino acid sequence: CAISHDIQETQYF.

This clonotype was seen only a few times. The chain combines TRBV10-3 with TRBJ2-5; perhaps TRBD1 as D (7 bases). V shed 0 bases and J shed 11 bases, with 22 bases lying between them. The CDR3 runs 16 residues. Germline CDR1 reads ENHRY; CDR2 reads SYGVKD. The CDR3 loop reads CAISESGAGGNNEQYF. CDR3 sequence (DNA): TGTGCCATCAGTGAGTCAGGGGCAGGGGGGAACAATGAGCAGTACTTC.

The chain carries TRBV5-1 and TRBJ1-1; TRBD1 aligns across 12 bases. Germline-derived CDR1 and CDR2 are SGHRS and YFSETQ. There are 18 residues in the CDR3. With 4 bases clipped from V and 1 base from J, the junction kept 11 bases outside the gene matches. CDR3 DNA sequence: TGCGCCAGCAGCACCTCAAGGGGACAGGGGGCGTGGAACACTGAAGCTTTCTTT. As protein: CASSTSRGQGAWNTEAFF.

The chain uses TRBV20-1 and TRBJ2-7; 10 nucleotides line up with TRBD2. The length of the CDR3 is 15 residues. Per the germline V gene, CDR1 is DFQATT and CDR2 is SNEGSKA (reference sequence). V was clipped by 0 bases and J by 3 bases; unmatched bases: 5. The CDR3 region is CSARDLAGALYEQYF. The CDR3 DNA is TGCAGTGCTAGAGATCTAGCGGGAGCTCTCTACGAGCAGTACTTC.

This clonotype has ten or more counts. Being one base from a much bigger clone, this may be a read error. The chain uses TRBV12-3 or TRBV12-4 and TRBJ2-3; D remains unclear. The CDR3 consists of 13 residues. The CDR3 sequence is CASSPDGTDAQYF. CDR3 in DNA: TGTGCCAGCAGTCCAGACGGCACAGATGCGCAGTATTTT.

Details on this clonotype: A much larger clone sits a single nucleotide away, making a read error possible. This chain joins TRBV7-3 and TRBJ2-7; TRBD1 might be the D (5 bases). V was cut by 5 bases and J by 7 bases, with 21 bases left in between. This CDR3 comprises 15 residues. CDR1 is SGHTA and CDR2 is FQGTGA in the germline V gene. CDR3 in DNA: TGTGCCAGCAGCCCCGGCAGGGCTTCCTACAATGAGCAGTACTTC. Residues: CASSPGRASYNEQYF.

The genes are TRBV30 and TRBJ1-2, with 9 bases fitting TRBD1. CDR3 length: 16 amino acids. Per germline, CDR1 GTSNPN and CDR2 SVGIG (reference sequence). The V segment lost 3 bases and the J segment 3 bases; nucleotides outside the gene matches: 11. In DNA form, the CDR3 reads TGTGCCTGGAGGGGACAGGGTGGAGCGACTTACTATGGCTACACCTTC. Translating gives CAWRGQGGATYYGYTF.

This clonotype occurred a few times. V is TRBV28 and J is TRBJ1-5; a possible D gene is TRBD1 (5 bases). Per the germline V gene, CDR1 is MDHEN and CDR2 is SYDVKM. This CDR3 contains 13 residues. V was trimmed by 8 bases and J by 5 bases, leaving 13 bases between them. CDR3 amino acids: CASVGQGHQPQHF. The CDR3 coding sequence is TGTGCCAGCGTCGGGCAGGGTCATCAGCCCCAGCATTTT.

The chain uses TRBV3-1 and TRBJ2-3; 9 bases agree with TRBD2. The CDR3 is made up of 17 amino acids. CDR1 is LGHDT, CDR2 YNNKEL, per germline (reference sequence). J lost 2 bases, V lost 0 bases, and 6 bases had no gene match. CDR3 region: CASSQDPAGGPTDTQYF. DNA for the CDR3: TGTGCCAGCAGCCAAGATCCCGCGGGGGGGCCCACAGATACGCAGTATTTT.

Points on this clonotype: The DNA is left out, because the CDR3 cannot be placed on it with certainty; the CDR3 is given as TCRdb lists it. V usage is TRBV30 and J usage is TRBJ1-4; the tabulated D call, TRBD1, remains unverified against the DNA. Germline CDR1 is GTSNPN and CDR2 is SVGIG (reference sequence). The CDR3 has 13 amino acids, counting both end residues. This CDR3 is CAWGTGTNDKRFF.

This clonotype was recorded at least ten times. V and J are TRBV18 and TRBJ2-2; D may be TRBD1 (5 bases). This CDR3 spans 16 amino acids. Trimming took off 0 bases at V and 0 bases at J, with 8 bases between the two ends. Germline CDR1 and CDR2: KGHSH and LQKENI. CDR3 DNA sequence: TGTGCCAGCTCACCACCGACGACAGCGAACACCGGGGAGCTGTTTTTT. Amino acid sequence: CASSPPTTANTGELFF. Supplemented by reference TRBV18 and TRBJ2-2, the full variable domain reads NAGVMQNPRHLVRRRGQEARLRCSPMKGHSHVYWYRQLPEEGLKFMVYLQKENIIDESGMPKERFSAEFPKEGPSILRIQQVVRGDSAAYFCASSPPTTANTGELFFGEGSRLTVL.